The clone carrying this T cell receptor beta chain was counted only a few times. Its antigen is unknown. Germline-derived CDR1 and CDR2 are LNHDA and SQIVND (reference sequence). Losses at the gene ends were 6 bases for V and 0 bases for J; bases not matched to a gene: 8. The length of the CDR3 is 17 residues. Constant-segment primers served in 5'RACE that generated TCR alpha and TCR beta cDNA libraries bearing sample barcodes and UMIs. TCRdb re-derived calls from the 5' RACE reads in MiXCR, one entry per CDR3 protein. The table records about 270,000 distinct CDR3 sequences, under 20% of them present only once. This entry comes from a study of T-cell memory formation after mild COVID-19. Overall study context: TCR clusters were mostly donor specific. General study results and limits: Among contracting clones, CD4+ were mainly CM/EM and CD8+ enriched in EMRA. Memory from before infection featured some responding clones, which suggests cross-reactive memory joined.

This receptor was obtained from a man younger than 35 who had mild COVID-19 (a few samples of this study predate the infection). Cell type and time point are not known. This chain links TRBV19 with TRBJ2-6, with TRBD1 matching over 7 bases. Material for sequencing was PBMCs or a T cell subset sorted from them (not recorded which). The CDR3 coding sequence is TGTGCCAGTAGATTTTTCAGGGGGAACTCTGGGGCCAACGTCCTGACTTTC. Translation: CASRFFRGNSGANVLTF.